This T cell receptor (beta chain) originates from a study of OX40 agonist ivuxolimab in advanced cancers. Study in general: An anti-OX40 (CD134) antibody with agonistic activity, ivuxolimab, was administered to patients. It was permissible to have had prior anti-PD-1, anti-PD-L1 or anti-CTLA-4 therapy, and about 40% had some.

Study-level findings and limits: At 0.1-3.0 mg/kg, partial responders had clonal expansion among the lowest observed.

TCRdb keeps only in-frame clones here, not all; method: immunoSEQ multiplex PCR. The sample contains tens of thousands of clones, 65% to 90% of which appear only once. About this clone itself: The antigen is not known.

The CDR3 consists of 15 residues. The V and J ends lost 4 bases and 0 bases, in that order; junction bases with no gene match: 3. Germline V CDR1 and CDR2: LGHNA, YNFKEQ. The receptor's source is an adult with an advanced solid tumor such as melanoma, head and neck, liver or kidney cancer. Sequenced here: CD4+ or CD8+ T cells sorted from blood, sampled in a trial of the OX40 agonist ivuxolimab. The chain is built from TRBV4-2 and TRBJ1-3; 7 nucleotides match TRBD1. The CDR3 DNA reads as TGTGCCAGCAGCCTCGGACAGGCCTCTGGAAACACCATATATTTT. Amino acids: CASSLGQASGNTIYF.